These 10 T cell receptor beta chains came from one sample sequenced in a study of early T cells in non-severe SARS-CoV-2 infection. TCRdb reanalysed the 5' RACE reads using MiXCR and keeps one entry per CDR3 protein. Of around 83,000 distinct CDR3 sequences detected, about 10% appear once; the ten largest clones hold just over 8%. This specimen consisted of whole blood, obtained at baseline. The source of these receptors is an adult who was a healthcare worker with PCR-confirmed SARS-CoV-2 infection or an uninfected control (not recorded which).

The chain is built from TRBV6-6 and TRBJ2-7; either TRBD1 or TRBD2 may supply D (7 bases each). V was clipped by 7 bases and J by 3 bases, with 16 bases between them. The CDR3 is 14 amino acids. The germline gives CDR1 MNHNY, CDR2 SVGAGI (reference sequence). CDR3 protein: CASTHQGGDYEQYF. CDR3 sequence (DNA): TGTGCCAGCACCCACCAGGGGGGGGACTACGAGCAGTACTTC.

This clonotype appeared a few times. This chain uses TRBV14 with TRBJ1-4; D gene uncertain. The CDR3 is 13 residues long. Germline V gene lookup returns CDR1 SGHDN and CDR2 FVKESK. The ends were cut back, 3 bases at V and 8 bases at J, with 10 bases in the middle. The CDR3 here is CASSQTSREKLFF. In DNA form, the CDR3 reads TGTGCCAGCAGCCAGACAAGTAGGGAAAAACTGTTTTTT.

CDR3 DNA sequence: TGTGCCAGCAGCCAAGGCCCCGCAGAGAGCTCCTACGAGCAGTACTTC. It specifies CASSQGPAESSYEQYF. V usage is TRBV4-2 and J usage is TRBJ2-7, with no clear D. The CDR3 is 16 residues long. Germline V gene lookup returns CDR1 LGHNA and CDR2 YNFKEQ. Trimming cost V 1 base and J 0 bases, with 13 bases left between them.

The chain employs TRBV20-1 and TRBJ2-3; 9 bases fit TRBD2. After removal of 3 bases from V and 6 bases from J, the junction contained 10 bases not matched to a gene. Germline V gene lookup returns CDR1 DFQATT and CDR2 SNEGSKA (reference sequence). The CDR3 totals 15 residues. The DNA for the CDR3 is TGCAGTGCTAGTGTGACTAGCGGACGGGGGGATACGCAGTATTTT. Encoded protein: CSASVTSGRGDTQYF.

V gene TRBV5-6 combines with J gene TRBJ1-1; D unresolved. Germline V gene sequence: CDR1 SGHDT, CDR2 YYEEEE. CDR3 length: 15 residues. With 4 bases removed from V and 0 bases from J, the gap between germline ends came to 13 bases. The DNA of the CDR3 is TGTGCCAGCAGCCCCGGCCCCAACATGAACACTGAAGCTTTCTTT. Amino acid sequence: CASSPGPNMNTEAFF.

The chain is built from TRBV10-1 and TRBJ2-2; D is perhaps TRBD1 or TRBD2 (6 bases each). Trimming cost V 3 bases and J 3 bases, with 11 bases left between them. The CDR3 contains 15 residues. Germline values: CDR1 WNHNN, CDR2 SYGVQD (reference sequence). This chain's CDR3 is CASSDRGPHTGELFF. The CDR3 coding sequence is TGCGCCAGCAGTGACCGGGGGCCACACACCGGGGAGCTGTTTTTT.

In this sample, this clonotype turned up a few times. V and J are TRBV14 and TRBJ1-6; D remains ambiguous. The CDR3 has 15 residues. V shed 4 bases and J shed 2 bases, with 9 bases lying between them. CDR1 is SGHDN and CDR2 is FVKESK in the germline V gene. The DNA for the CDR3 is TGTGCCAGCAGCCTCGCCGGGACCTATAATTCACCCCTCCACTTT. It translates to CASSLAGTYNSPLHF.

The chain uses TRBV30 and TRBJ1-3, with 7 bases lining up with TRBD1. Unmatched junction bases numbered 4, after V lost 6 bases and J lost 2 bases. This CDR3 region has 13 residues. CDR1 and CDR2 from the germline V gene are GTSNPN and SVGIG (reference sequence). In nucleotides, the CDR3 is TGTGCCTGCCCGACAGGGACTGGAAACACCATATATTTT. This translates into CACPTGTGNTIYF.

Only a few counts were recorded for this clonotype. V and J are TRBV12-3 or TRBV12-4 and TRBJ2-1; the match to TRBD1 covers 7 bases. This CDR3 has 11 residues. The V and J ends lost 1 base and 13 bases, in that order; junction bases with no gene match: 1. The CDR3 here is CASSLGTGQFF. In DNA, the CDR3 is TGTGCCAGCAGTTTAGGGACAGGACAGTTCTTC.

This clonotype was counted many times. J is TRBJ2-1 and V is TRBV20-1; either TRBD1 or TRBD2 may fit D (6 bases each). The CDR3 has 13 residues. Germline V gene lookup returns CDR1 DFQATT and CDR2 SNEGSKA (reference sequence). Trimming took 6 bases from V and 9 from J, leaving 18 bases between them. The CDR3 bases are TGCAGTGCAATAGTACTAGGGGGGAGTGAGCAGTTCTTC. Translating it yields CSAIVLGGSEQFF.